This entry describes one T cell receptor beta chain. Its specificity is unknown. This sample is part of a study of cytomegalovirus exposure and HLA in healthy donors. Study outcomes and limitations: For presence/absence analyses, sequencing depth was assumed to be roughly uniform across donors. For cytomegalovirus status, the classifier reportedly gave diagnoses with high specificity and sensitivity. DRB1 showed the most TCR associations and HLA-C the fewest in a later analysis, as rates varied by HLA locus. In most subjects, TCR beta sequences reportedly gave accurate predictions of HLA-A and HLA-B alleles.

The PCR ran on 60 Vbeta and 13 Jbeta primers. Here immunoSEQ multiplex PCR was the method, and the copy in TCRdb shows in-frame clones only, minus some. The sample has about 95,000 clones, 81% seen once. This sequence was found in a woman between 70 and 85 years old in good health and CMV-seropositive. The sequenced sample consisted of PBMCs.

The CDR3 DNA follows: TGTGCCAGCAGTTTGGCCCGGTTGAGGGAAGCTAACTATGGCTACACCTTC. It is translated as CASSLARLREANYGYTF. This sequence joins TRBV28 and TRBJ1-2; D gene ambiguous. Trimming stripped 3 bases from V and 0 bases from J, with 17 bases between. The length of the CDR3 is 17 residues. The V gene's germline CDR1 is MDHEN and CDR2 SYDVKM.